These 9 T cell receptor beta chains were all obtained from the same sample, sequenced in a study of blood T cell repertoires in COVID-19. Profiling relied on immunoSEQ multiplex PCR, and the TCRdb table lists in-frame clones only, not all of them. The data hold 340,000 or so clones, with about 83% observed a single time. Input material: peripheral blood. The receptors come from a man in his thirties or forties with active or convalescent COVID-19.

In its sample, this clone was seen a few times. The chain recombines TRBV6-5 with TRBJ1-1, with 7 bases identical to TRBD1. CDR3 length: 14 residues. The germline gives CDR1 MNHEY, CDR2 SVGAGI. V trimming: 2 bases; J trimming: 4 bases; junction bases outside the gene matches: 4. The CDR3 protein is CASSYRQGSTEAFF. The CDR3 DNA reads TGTGCCAGCAGTTACAGACAGGGCAGCACTGAAGCTTTCTTT.

This clone occurred once. V is TRBV10-3 and J is TRBJ1-2; D unresolved. V lost 6 bases and J lost 2, with 10 bases in between. The CDR3 is made up of 13 amino acids. Germline CDR1 is ENHRY and CDR2 is SYGVKD. CDR3 sequence reads: CAIRLADNYGYTF. The CDR3 DNA reads as TGTGCCATCAGGCTAGCGGACAACTATGGCTACACCTTC.

This clone turned up a few times. The chain links TRBV28 to TRBJ2-7; a weak D match, TRBD1 (6 bases). Looked up from germline, CDR1 is MDHEN and CDR2 is SYDVKM. Trimming took off 5 bases at V and 3 bases at J, with 17 bases between the two ends. There are 15 residues in the CDR3. CDR3 sequence (DNA): TGTGCCAGCAGTCCCGGGACATCCGTTAACTACGAGCAGTACTTC. Its protein product is CASSPGTSVNYEQYF. The variable domain in full, with the rest retrieved from reference TRBV28 and TRBJ2-7, is DVKVTQSSRYLVKRTGEKVFLECVQDMDHENMFWYRQDPGLGLRLIYFSYDVKMKEKGDIPEGYSVSREKKERFSLILESASTNQTSMYLCASSPGTSVNYEQYFGPGTRLTVT.

This chain connects TRBV5-4 to TRBJ2-7; 10 bases are a match to TRBD2. CDR1 and CDR2 from the germline V gene are SGHNT and YYREEE (reference sequence). J lost 5 bases, V lost 0 bases, and 2 bases had no gene match. This CDR3 has 14 amino acids. The CDR3 loop is CASSLGTSGNEQYF. The CDR3 DNA reads as TGTGCCAGCAGCTTGGGGACTAGCGGAAACGAGCAGTACTTC.

The chain links TRBV28 to TRBJ2-5, with a tentative D call TRBD2 (6 bases). The V gene lost 2 bases and the J gene lost 9 bases, with 22 bases spanning the gap. The length of the CDR3 is 16 residues. From germline, CDR1 is MDHEN and CDR2 SYDVKM. Here the CDR3 reads CASSLPERVALWAQYF. The CDR3 bases are TGTGCCAGCAGTTTACCGGAGCGGGTGGCGTTGTGGGCCCAGTACTTC.

The chain recombines TRBV5-1 with TRBJ2-7; the match to TRBD1 covers 7 bases. The germline V gene encodes CDR1 SGHRS and CDR2 YFSETQ. The CDR3 covers 15 residues. V shed 0 bases, J shed 0 bases, and the junction held 3 bases outside the gene matches. CDR3 nucleotide sequence: TGCGCCAGCAGCTTGGACAGGGGTTACTCCTACGAGCAGTACTTC. It specifies CASSLDRGYSYEQYF.

The chain recombines TRBV5-1 with TRBJ2-2, with no clear D. Germline lookup yields CDR1 SGHRS and CDR2 YFSETQ. Between the trimmed V and J ends, which lost 2 bases and 5 bases, there was a span of 13 bases. The CDR3 has 15 amino acids. The DNA of the CDR3 is TGCGCCAGCAGCTTTCAGGCGATGGAAACCGGGGAGCTGTTTTTT. Encoded protein: CASSFQAMETGELFF.

The rearrangement links TRBV5-6 to TRBJ1-1; D possibly corresponds to TRBD1 (6 bases). The germline V and J ends were trimmed by 1 base and 1 base, with 11 bases remaining between them. In germline, CDR1 is SGHDT, CDR2 YYEEEE. CDR3 length equals 15 residues. Here the CDR3 reads CASSLRGQPNTEAFF. CDR3 sequence (DNA): TGTGCCAGCAGCTTGAGAGGACAGCCGAACACTGAAGCTTTCTTT.

A single count supports this clone. The genes are TRBV6-2 or TRBV6-3 and TRBJ2-3, with 9 bases matching TRBD2. The trim removed 2 bases at V and 1 base at J, leaving 7 bases unmatched. Per the germline V gene, CDR1 is MNHEY and CDR2 is SVGEGT. The CDR3 spans 17 residues. The CDR3 loop reads CASSYPSSGMGTDTQYF. The CDR3 DNA sequence: TGTGCCAGCAGTTACCCGTCTAGCGGGATGGGCACAGATACGCAGTATTTT.